The 27 T cell receptor beta chains reported below all come from one sample, sequenced in a study of blood T cell repertoires in COVID-19. Clones were sequenced by immunoSEQ multiplex PCR, and TCRdb holds only the in-frame ones, with some missing. The profile shows about 140,000 clones, approximately 86% of them singletons. Sequencing was done on a sample of peripheral blood. These receptors all stem from a woman between 55 and 75 years old with acute or convalescent COVID-19.

The chain employs TRBV7-9 and TRBJ2-7, with D possibly TRBD1 on 5 matching bases. This CDR3 contains 15 residues. V was cut by 4 bases and J by 6 bases, with 19 bases left in between. From germline, CDR1 is SEHNR and CDR2 FQNEAQ (reference sequence). Here the CDR3 reads CASSSPRTRRTEQYF. Here the CDR3 DNA reads TGTGCCAGCAGCTCACCCCGGACACGGCGAACCGAGCAGTACTTC. Full variable domain (missing parts from reference TRBV7-9 and TRBJ2-7): DTGVSQNPRHKITKRGQNVTFRCDPISEHNRLYWYRQTLGQGPEFLTYFQNEAQLEKSRLLSDRFSAERPKGSFSTLEIQRTEQGDSAMYLCASSSPRTRRTEQYFGPGTRLTVT.

The rearrangement joins TRBV28 to TRBJ2-7; the match to TRBD1 covers 9 bases. V was clipped by 2 bases and J by 3 bases; unmatched bases: 8. The CDR3 covers 16 residues. Germline V CDR1 and CDR2: MDHEN, SYDVKM. In nucleotides, the CDR3 is TGTGCCAGCAGTTTACCCCGTACAGGGGGCATCTACGAGCAGTACTTC. Protein: CASSLPRTGGIYEQYF.

The genes are TRBV5-1 and TRBJ2-2, with 7 bases lining up with TRBD1. V shed 3 bases, J shed 2 bases, and the junction held 7 bases outside the gene matches. The CDR3 loop spans 16 amino acids. In germline, CDR1 is SGHRS, CDR2 YFSETQ. The CDR3 loop is CASSWAGTANTGELFF. The CDR3 region has the DNA TGCGCCAGCAGCTGGGCCGGGACAGCAAACACCGGGGAGCTGTTTTTT.

V usage is TRBV5-3 and J usage is TRBJ1-2, with no clear D. TRBV5-3 is known as an ORF, though its function is uncertain. CDR3 size: 16 residues. The V and J ends lost 6 bases and 0 bases respectively, with 18 bases between them. CDR3 DNA sequence: TGTGCCAGAATTGGTTGGAGGCAACTTTCTAACTATGGCTACACCTTC. Translated: CARIGWRQLSNYGYTF.

This clone appeared once. V is TRBV6-2 or TRBV6-3 and J is TRBJ1-1; 7 nucleotides match TRBD1. Trimming at V came to 5 bases and at J to 4 bases, leaving 4 bases not matched to a gene. CDR3 length: 13 residues. The germline gives CDR1 MNHEY, CDR2 SVGEGT. This chain's CDR3 is CASSTSGGTEAFF. CDR3 sequence (DNA): TGTGCCAGCAGTACCTCAGGGGGCACTGAAGCTTTCTTT.

The chain employs TRBV6-2 or TRBV6-3 and TRBJ2-1; tentatively, D is TRBD2 (5 bases). This CDR3 has 15 residues. V was clipped by 5 bases and J by 1 base, with 12 bases between them. Germline-derived CDR1 and CDR2 are MNHEY and SVGEGT. The CDR3 region has the DNA TGTGCCAGCAGTCCCGACCCGGGGTCCTACAATGAGCAGTTCTTC. Translating it yields CASSPDPGSYNEQFF.

Only a few counts were recorded for this clone. The rearrangement links TRBV19 to TRBJ2-1; D might be TRBD1 (6 bases). Germline CDR1 and CDR2: LNHDA and SQIVND (reference sequence). Trimming took 1 base from V and 5 from J, leaving 21 bases between them. The CDR3 runs 18 residues. The CDR3 DNA sequence: TGTGCCAGTAGTATAGCCACGCGGACAGCCCGTTTGGACAATGAGCAGTTCTTC. It specifies CASSIATRTARLDNEQFF.

This chain uses TRBV19 with TRBJ1-5; no reliable D call. This CDR3 spans 14 amino acids. Germline V lookup: CDR1 LNHDA, CDR2 SQIVND (reference sequence). V gave up 5 bases and J gave up 2 bases, with 10 bases separating them. The chain's CDR3 is CASSEGRRNQPQHF. CDR3 DNA: TGTGCCAGTAGTGAGGGTCGGCGCAATCAGCCCCAGCATTTT.

The chain is built from TRBV6-5 and TRBJ1-1; D is possibly TRBD1 (6 bases). Germline V lookup: CDR1 MNHEY, CDR2 SVGAGI. V lost 3 bases and J 8 bases, leaving 22 bases between the germline ends. The CDR3 sequence is 16 residues long. As DNA, the CDR3 is TGTGCCAGCAGTTATGTTTCCAGGGGATTGGGGGCAGAAGCTTTCTTT. It translates to CASSYVSRGLGAEAFF.

CDR3 sequence: CAISEGQGQINQPQHF. The CDR3 DNA sequence: TGTGCCATCAGCGAGGGACAGGGACAGATCAATCAGCCCCAGCATTTT. V usage is TRBV10-3 and J usage is TRBJ1-5; 9 positions agree with TRBD1. The CDR3 consists of 16 residues. Germline V CDR1 and CDR2: ENHRY, SYGVKD. Unmatched junction bases numbered 9, after V lost 6 bases and J lost 3 bases.

The chain links TRBV4-1 to TRBJ2-5, with 9 bases identical to TRBD1. The length of the CDR3 is 15 residues. After removal of 4 bases from V and 5 bases from J, the junction contained 8 bases not matched to a gene. Germline CDR1 MGHRA, CDR2 YSYEKL. The CDR3 spells CASSPGTGQMETQYF. The DNA for the CDR3 is TGCGCCAGCAGCCCCGGGACAGGGCAGATGGAGACCCAGTACTTC.

This clone was seen only a few times. V gene TRBV30 combines with J gene TRBJ1-2, with D perhaps TRBD1 (6 bases). The CDR3 runs to 15 residues. Deletions cut 4 bases from V and 6 bases from J, with 21 bases between. Per germline, CDR1 GTSNPN and CDR2 SVGIG (reference sequence). The CDR3 protein is CAWTGDISDLHGYTF. CDR3 DNA: TGTGCCTGGACTGGGGACATTAGCGACTTACATGGCTACACCTTC.

V and J are TRBV28 and TRBJ1-2; 10 bases agree with TRBD1. Germline V gene lookup returns CDR1 MDHEN and CDR2 SYDVKM. V trimming: 2 bases; J trimming: 4 bases; junction bases outside the gene matches: 1. This CDR3 comprises 14 residues. CDR3 nucleotides: TGTGCCAGCAGTTTAGGGACAGGGGCCTATGGCTACACCTTC. Protein sequence: CASSLGTGAYGYTF.

The V and J genes are TRBV4-2 and TRBJ2-3; 11 nucleotides match TRBD2. Trimming at V came to 2 bases and at J to 2 bases, leaving 6 bases not matched to a gene. The V gene's germline CDR1 is LGHNA and CDR2 YNFKEQ. The CDR3 extends over 17 amino acids. CDR3 coding DNA: TGTGCCAGCAGCCAACCGATACTAGCGGGGGACACAGATACGCAGTATTTT. It is translated as CASSQPILAGDTDTQYF.

The CDR3 coding sequence is TGTGCCAGCAGAGAGACAGGGGCCGGACACTATGGCTACACCTTC. Amino acid sequence: CASRETGAGHYGYTF. J is TRBJ1-2 and V is TRBV6-6; 8 nucleotides align to TRBD1. V lost 6 bases to trimming and J lost 3 bases; unmatched junction nucleotides: 9. CDR1 and CDR2 (germline): MNHNY, SVGAGI (reference sequence). The CDR3 sequence is 15 residues long.

This clone was recorded once. The CDR3 bases are TGTGCCAGCAGCCCCGGACGTCCGGGGAATAAAGGCTACACCTTC. This gives the protein CASSPGRPGNKGYTF. The rearrangement joins TRBV5-6 to TRBJ1-2; the D is unclear. This CDR3 is built from 15 residues. Germline CDR1 is SGHDT and CDR2 is YYEEEE. The V and J ends lost 4 bases and 8 bases respectively, with 21 bases between them.

Only a few counts were recorded for this clone. This rearrangement joins TRBV18 to TRBJ1-6, with TRBD1 matching over 9 bases. With V trimmed by 4 bases and J by 6 bases, 1 base remained unmatched. This CDR3 has 14 amino acids. Per the germline V gene, CDR1 is KGHSH and CDR2 is LQKENI. The CDR3 protein is CASSLGQGNSPLHF. The CDR3, as DNA: TGTGCCAGCTCACTGGGACAGGGTAATTCACCCCTCCACTTT.

V and J are TRBV5-1 and TRBJ2-7; TRBD1 is a possible D gene (5 bases). V lost 0 bases and J lost 6, with 19 bases in between. The length of the CDR3 is 16 residues. From germline, CDR1 is SGHRS and CDR2 YFSETQ. The CDR3 protein is CASSLAPGSGISEQYF. CDR3 DNA: TGCGCCAGCAGCTTGGCACCAGGGTCTGGAATCTCCGAGCAGTACTTC. Together with reference TRBV5-1 and TRBJ2-7, the CDR3 gives the full variable domain: KAGVTQTPRYLIKTRGQQVTLSCSPISGHRSVSWYQQTPGQGLQFLFEYFSETQRNKGNFPGRFSGRQFSNSRSEMNVSTLELGDSALYLCASSLAPGSGISEQYFGPGTRLTVT.

This clone was recorded only once. The junction differs from germline at one of its ends, possibly a read error. The chain joins TRBV2 to TRBJ2-3; 9 bases line up with TRBD2. The CDR3 is 14 amino acids. Germline-derived CDR1 and CDR2 are SNHLY and FYNNEI. The chain's CDR3 is CASSDGTSKDTQYF. CDR3 nucleotide sequence: TGTGCCAGCAGTGACGGGACTAGCAAAGATACGCAGTATTTT. Complete variable domain (other parts from reference TRBV2 and TRBJ2-3): EPEVTQTPSHQVTQMGQEVILRCVPISNHLYFYWYRQILGQKVEFLVSFYNNEISEKSEIFDDQFSVERPDGSNFTLKIRSTKLEDSAMYFCASSDGTSKDTQYFGPGTRLTVL.

The chain combines TRBV19 with TRBJ1-3, with 7 positions matching TRBD1. This CDR3 has 14 amino acids. Looked up from germline, CDR1 is LNHDA and CDR2 is SQIVND (reference sequence). V shed 7 bases, J shed 3 bases, and the junction held 6 bases outside the gene matches. CDR3 protein: CASIRTGGGNTIYF. CDR3 DNA sequence: TGTGCCAGTATCCGGACAGGCGGTGGAAACACCATATATTTT.

The chain is built from TRBV12-3 or TRBV12-4 and TRBJ1-1, with a possible D match to TRBD1 (6 bases). Trimming cost V 5 bases and J 8 bases, with 9 bases left between them. The CDR3 consists of 11 residues. The CDR3 sequence is CASSPGTEAFF. CDR3 DNA sequence: TGTGCCAGCAGTCCCGGGACAGAAGCTTTCTTT.

The chain joins TRBV5-8 to TRBJ1-4; 7 bases fit TRBD1. There are 13 residues in the CDR3. The germline V gene has CDR1 SGHTS and CDR2 YDEGEE. Germline trimming cut 4 bases from V and 7 bases from J; bases unmatched to any gene: 4. CDR3 nucleotide sequence: TGTGCCAGCAGCGCACAGGGGTTTGAAAAACTGTTTTTT. This encodes CASSAQGFEKLFF.

The chain is built from TRBV5-1 and TRBJ1-2; D may be TRBD1 (6 bases). The CDR3 sequence is 14 residues long. Per the germline V gene, CDR1 is SGHRS and CDR2 is YFSETQ. V gave up 3 bases and J gave up 2 bases, with 11 bases separating them. The CDR3 DNA reads as TGCGCCAGCAGCTCCTTAACAGGGAACTATGGCTACACCTTC. As protein: CASSSLTGNYGYTF.

J is TRBJ2-3 and V is TRBV10-3; 7 positions match TRBD1. CDR3 length: 13 amino acids. The germline V gene encodes CDR1 ENHRY and CDR2 SYGVKD. Losses at the gene ends were 7 bases for V and 3 bases for J; bases not matched to a gene: 4. CDR3 sequence: CAIKKQGTDTQYF. In DNA, the CDR3 is TGTGCCATCAAGAAACAGGGGACAGATACGCAGTATTTT.

The chain employs TRBV5-1 and TRBJ1-4, with TRBD1 as a possible D gene (6 bases). With 4 bases removed from V and 1 base from J, the gap between germline ends came to 17 bases. Germline V lookup: CDR1 SGHRS, CDR2 YFSETQ. The CDR3 covers 17 residues. CDR3 DNA sequence: TGCGCCAGCAGCGAAACAGGGAGTTACATAACTAATGAAAAACTGTTTTTT. Translation gives CASSETGSYITNEKLFF.

For the CDR3, the DNA is TGTGCCAGCAGCCTTAGACAGGGATACTACAATGAGCAGTTCTTC. Its protein product is CASSLRQGYYNEQFF. The V gene is TRBV7-6, the J gene TRBJ2-1; 7 bases agree with TRBD1. The germline CDR1 and CDR2 sequences are SGHVS and FNYEAQ. The CDR3 runs 15 residues. J was trimmed by 3 bases and V by 5 bases; bases with no gene match: 7.

The J gene is TRBJ1-5, the V gene TRBV6-5; 10 nucleotides align to TRBD1. Germline V lookup: CDR1 MNHEY, CDR2 SVGAGI. CDR3 size: 15 residues. The junction had 9 bases not matched to a gene; V was cut back by 6 bases and J by 7 bases. The CDR3 region is CASRRTGTGAQPQHF. The CDR3 DNA follows: TGTGCCAGCAGACGAACCGGGACAGGGGCCCAGCCCCAGCATTTT.